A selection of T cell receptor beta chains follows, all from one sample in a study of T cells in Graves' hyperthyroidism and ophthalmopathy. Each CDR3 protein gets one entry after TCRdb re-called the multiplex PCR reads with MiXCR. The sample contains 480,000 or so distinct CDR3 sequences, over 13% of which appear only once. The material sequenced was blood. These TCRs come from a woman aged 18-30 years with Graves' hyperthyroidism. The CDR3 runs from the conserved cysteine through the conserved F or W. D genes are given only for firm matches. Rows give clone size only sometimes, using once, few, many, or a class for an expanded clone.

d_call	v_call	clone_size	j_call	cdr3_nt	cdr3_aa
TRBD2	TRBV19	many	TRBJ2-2	TGTGCCAGTAGTGTCGGACTAGCCGGGACCGGGGAGCTGTTTTTT	CASSVGLAGTGELFF
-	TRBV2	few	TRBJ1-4	TGTGCCAGCCAACGGCAGGGGATCTCTGAAAAACTGTTTTTT	CASQRQGISEKLFF
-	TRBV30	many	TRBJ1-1	TGTGCCTGGAGCCTGTTCAACACTGAAGCTTTCTTT	CAWSLFNTEAFF
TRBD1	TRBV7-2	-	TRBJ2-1	TGTGCCAGCAGCTTACGGGACAGGGAGGGCAATGAGCAGTTCTTC	CASSLRDREGNEQFF
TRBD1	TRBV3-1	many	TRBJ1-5	TGTGCCAGCAGCCTGGGGACAGGGAACCAGAGGCCCCAGCATTTT	CASSLGTGNQRPQHF
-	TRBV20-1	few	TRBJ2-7	TGCAGTGCTGGACGGTCCCCCGGATCCGAGCAGTACTTC	CSAGRSPGSEQYF
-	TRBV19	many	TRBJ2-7	TGTGCCAGCGCCATAGCGGACCAGGGATACGAGCAGTACTTC	CASAIADQGYEQYF
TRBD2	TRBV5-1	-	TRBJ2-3	TGCGCCAGCAGCTTGGCCCAACTAGCGGGACGAGATACGCAGTATTTT	CASSLAQLAGRDTQYF
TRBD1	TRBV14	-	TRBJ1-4	TGTGCCAGCAGCCAAACATTCGACAGGGCGGGTAATGAAAAACTGTTTTTT	CASSQTFDRAGNEKLFF
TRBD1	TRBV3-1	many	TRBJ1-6	TGTGCCAGCAGCCCCGGGACAGGGGATAATTCACCCCTCCACTTT	CASSPGTGDNSPLHF
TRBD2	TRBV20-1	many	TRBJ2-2	TGCAGTGCTTTCCCAGGGACTAGCGGGAGCACCGGGGAGCTGTTTTTT	CSAFPGTSGSTGELFF
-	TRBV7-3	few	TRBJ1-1	TGTGCCAGCAGCTTAAACGGGAGAACTGAAGCTTTCTTT	CASSLNGRTEAFF
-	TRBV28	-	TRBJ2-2	TGTGCCAGCAACCGGCCCAAGATCAACACCGGGGAGCTGTTTTTT	CASNRPKINTGELFF
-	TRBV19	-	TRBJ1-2	TGTGCCAGTAGTCCGACCACGGAAGGTGGCTACACCTTC	CASSPTTEGGYTF
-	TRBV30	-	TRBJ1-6	TGTGCCCTTTCCTCAGGGACGAATAATTCACCCCTCCACTTT	CALSSGTNNSPLHF
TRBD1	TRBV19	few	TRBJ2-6	TGTGCCAGTAGTCCCCGTCCCGGGACAGGGGTTGGGGCCAACGTCCTGACTTTC	CASSPRPGTGVGANVLTF
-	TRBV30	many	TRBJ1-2	TGTGCCTGGAGAATAGGACAGAACTATGGCTACACCTTC	CAWRIGQNYGYTF
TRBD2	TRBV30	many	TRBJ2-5	TGTGCCTGGAGTCATCACCCACCTAGCGGGCAACAAGAGACCCAGTACTTC	CAWSHHPPSGQQETQYF
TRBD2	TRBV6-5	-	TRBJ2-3	TGTGCCAGCAGTTACTCGGGAGGGAAACCGTATTTT	CASSYSGGKPYF
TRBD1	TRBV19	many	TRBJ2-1	TGTGCCAGTACCTGGACAGGGGTCACCAATGAGCAGTTCTTC	CASTWTGVTNEQFF
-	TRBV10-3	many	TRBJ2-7	TGTGCCATCACTTTCGGTCCGGAGAGCTACGAGCAGTACTTC	CAITFGPESYEQYF
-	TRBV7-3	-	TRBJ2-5	TGTGCCAGCAGCTTATGGGGAGGGGACACCCAAGAGACCCAGTACTTC	CASSLWGGDTQETQYF
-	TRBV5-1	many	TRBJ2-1	TGCGCCAGCAGGGAGGAGGCCCAGATCTACAATGAGCAGTTCTTC	CASREEAQIYNEQFF
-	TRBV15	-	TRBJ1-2	TGTGCCACCAGCAGTGCCAGGGCGAGTGGCTACACCTTC	CATSSARASGYTF
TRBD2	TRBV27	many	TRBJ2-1	TGTGCCAGCAGTTCCCTAGCGGGCTACAATGAGCAGTTCTTC	CASSSLAGYNEQFF
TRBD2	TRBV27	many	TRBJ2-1	TGTGCCAGCAGTCTACGGACTAGCGGTTACTACAATGAGCAGTTCTTC	CASSLRTSGYYNEQFF
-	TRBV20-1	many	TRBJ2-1	TGCAGTGCTAGCCCCAGCGGGCCGAATGAGCAGTTCTTC	CSASPSGPNEQFF
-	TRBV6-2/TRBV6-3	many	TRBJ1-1	TGTGCCAGCAGTTTCACAACTGGAAGTATCGCCACTGAAGCTTTCTTT	CASSFTTGSIATEAFF
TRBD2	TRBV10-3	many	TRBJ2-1	TGTGCCATCACGGGTAGCGGGAGTCCCTACAATGAGCAGTTCTTC	CAITGSGSPYNEQFF
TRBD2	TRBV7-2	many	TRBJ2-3	TGTGCCAGCAGCTTACCCGGGACTAGCGGGAGGGGCACAGATACGCAGTATTTT	CASSLPGTSGRGTDTQYF